These 21 T cell receptor beta chains were all obtained from the same sample, sequenced in a study of T cells in Graves' hyperthyroidism and ophthalmopathy. TCR beta CDR3 regions were amplified from RNA. The TCR CDR3 first-round RT-PCR relied on the HTBI primer set. Each CDR3 protein is one row after TCRdb ran MiXCR on the multiplex PCR reads. The sample lists a few hundred thousand distinct CDR3 sequences; roughly 14% were seen once. What was sequenced was blood. The receptors come from a woman in her thirties with Graves' hyperthyroidism.

This clonotype appeared many times. The chain couples TRBV15 to TRBJ2-1; no clear D gene. V lost 3 bases, J lost 6 bases, and 15 bases lay in between. The CDR3 is 15 amino acids. Germline V gene sequence: CDR1 LNHNV, CDR2 YYDKDF (reference sequence). The CDR3 loop is CATSSMGINPNEQFF. CDR3 sequence (DNA): TGTGCCACCAGCAGTATGGGGATCAACCCCAATGAGCAGTTCTTC.

This clonotype was seen at least ten times. CDR3 protein: CSAVGGSAAGADTQYF. The CDR3 bases are TGCAGTGCGGTGGGGGGTAGTGCGGCGGGCGCAGATACGCAGTATTTT. The chain joins TRBV20-1 to TRBJ2-3, with a weak D call TRBD2 (6 bases). Germline V gene sequence: CDR1 DFQATT, CDR2 SNEGSKA (reference sequence). The CDR3 has 16 amino acids. V lost 6 bases to trimming and J lost 4 bases, with 23 bases between them.

At least ten counts were recorded for this clonotype. The J gene is TRBJ1-5, the V gene TRBV11-3; D is ambiguous. Trimming cost V 2 bases and J 3 bases, with 14 bases left between them. This CDR3 has 16 residues. Germline V gives CDR1 SGHNT, CDR2 YENEEA. CDR3: CASSLKALAYNQPQHF. In DNA form, the CDR3 reads TGTGCCAGCAGCTTAAAAGCTCTGGCTTACAATCAGCCCCAGCATTTT.

The V and J genes are TRBV6-2 or TRBV6-3 and TRBJ2-3; 12 bases are shared with TRBD2. In germline, CDR1 is MNHEY, CDR2 SVGEGT. The CDR3 consists of 18 residues. V trimming: 6 bases; J trimming: 2 bases; junction bases outside the gene matches: 12. The CDR3 coding sequence is TGTGCCAGCAGGCTGACTAGCGGGAGCTACCTAGCCACAGATACGCAGTATTTT. Amino acids: CASRLTSGSYLATDTQYF.

This rearrangement joins TRBV18 to TRBJ1-1, with TRBD1 matching 7 bases. The CDR3 is 15 residues long. Germline CDR1 and CDR2: KGHSH and LQKENI. Trimming took 0 bases from V and 3 from J; bases not matched to a gene: 4. The CDR3 nucleotides are TGTGCCAGCTCACCACCCGGACAGGTTGACACTGAAGCTTTCTTT. Encoded protein: CASSPPGQVDTEAFF.

This clonotype showed up many times. The CDR3 spells CSAERGDRYSNQPQHF. The CDR3 coding sequence is TGCAGTGCCGAACGCGGGGACCGCTATAGCAATCAGCCCCAGCATTTT. The V gene is TRBV20-1, the J gene TRBJ1-5, with TRBD1 as a possible D gene (5 bases). CDR1 DFQATT and CDR2 SNEGSKA come from the germline V gene (reference sequence). The CDR3 loop spans 16 amino acids. The ends were cut back, 6 bases at V and 0 bases at J, with 18 bases in the middle.

This clonotype was observed at least ten times. The chain couples TRBV6-2 or TRBV6-3 to TRBJ1-5; TRBD1 is a possible D gene (6 bases). V gave up 6 bases and J gave up 6 bases, with 12 bases separating them. CDR1 and CDR2 (germline): MNHEY, SVGEGT. The length of the CDR3 is 13 residues. This CDR3 is CASSHRVLQPQHF. CDR3 nucleotides: TGTGCCAGCAGCCACAGGGTCCTTCAGCCCCAGCATTTT.

This clonotype has a count of ten or more. The chain combines TRBV2 with TRBJ2-5; 9 nucleotides align to TRBD1. From germline, CDR1 is SNHLY and CDR2 FYNNEI. V shed 3 bases and J 5 bases; nucleotides not matched to a gene: 4. This CDR3 comprises 14 residues. Here the CDR3 DNA reads TGTGCCAGCAGTGACACAGGGGGCGGGGAGACCCAGTACTTC. It codes for CASSDTGGGETQYF.

This clonotype was picked up many times. The chain combines TRBV5-1 with TRBJ2-3; D tentatively fits TRBD1 or TRBD2 (5 bases each). Germline V gene lookup returns CDR1 SGHRS and CDR2 YFSETQ. Between the trimmed V and J ends, which lost 0 bases and 1 base, there was a span of 15 bases. This CDR3 comprises 17 residues. The CDR3 DNA reads as TGCGCCAGCAGCTTGGGGTCGGGGCTTCCCCGCACAGATACGCAGTATTTT. Translating gives CASSLGSGLPRTDTQYF. Looking up the rest from reference TRBV5-1 and TRBJ2-3 gives the full variable domain: KAGVTQTPRYLIKTRGQQVTLSCSPISGHRSVSWYQQTPGQGLQFLFEYFSETQRNKGNFPGRFSGRQFSNSRSEMNVSTLELGDSALYLCASSLGSGLPRTDTQYFGPGTRLTVL.

The chain recombines TRBV24-1 with TRBJ2-1; 10 nucleotides line up with TRBD2. CDR3 length: 17 residues. CDR1 KGHDR and CDR2 SFDVKD come from the germline V gene. The trim removed 0 bases at V and 1 base at J, leaving 2 bases unmatched. The CDR3 bases are TGTGCCACCAGTGATTTGTCTAGCGGGGGATCCTACAATGAGCAGTTCTTC. Translated, it gives CATSDLSSGGSYNEQFF.

In this sample, this clonotype turned up many times. The rearrangement links TRBV5-1 to TRBJ2-2, with a tentative D call TRBD1 (6 bases). Trimming pared 2 bases from V and 1 base from J, leaving 15 bases between. The CDR3 loop spans 17 amino acids. Germline CDR1 reads SGHRS; CDR2 reads YFSETQ. CDR3: CASSLGTPSVNTGELFF. In DNA form, the CDR3 reads TGCGCCAGCAGCTTAGGGACACCGAGCGTGAACACCGGGGAGCTGTTTTTT. The full variable domain, completed using reference TRBV5-1 and TRBJ2-2, is KAGVTQTPRYLIKTRGQQVTLSCSPISGHRSVSWYQQTPGQGLQFLFEYFSETQRNKGNFPGRFSGRQFSNSRSEMNVSTLELGDSALYLCASSLGTPSVNTGELFFGEGSRLTVL.

This clonotype was recorded many times. This sequence joins TRBV20-1 and TRBJ2-5, with D unresolved. The germline V gene has CDR1 DFQATT and CDR2 SNEGSKA (reference sequence). The CDR3 extends over 15 amino acids. Trimming stripped 6 bases from V and 1 base from J, with 18 bases between. The CDR3 reads CSARSLRIGQETQYF. The CDR3, as DNA: TGCAGTGCACGGTCACTCCGCATCGGCCAAGAGACCCAGTACTTC.

The rearrangement joins TRBV7-9 to TRBJ2-7; D perhaps matches TRBD1 (6 bases). Germline CDR1 is SEHNR and CDR2 is FQNEAQ (reference sequence). The CDR3 is made up of 14 amino acids. V was clipped by 4 bases and J by 2 bases, with 12 bases between them. The CDR3 protein is CASSSRGRAYEQYF. The CDR3 DNA sequence: TGTGCCAGCAGCTCCAGGGGCAGGGCCTACGAGCAGTACTTC. The variable domain in full, with the rest retrieved from reference TRBV7-9 and TRBJ2-7, is DTGVSQNPRHKITKRGQNVTFRCDPISEHNRLYWYRQTLGQGPEFLTYFQNEAQLEKSRLLSDRFSAERPKGSFSTLEIQRTEQGDSAMYLCASSSRGRAYEQYFGPGTRLTVT.

The chain employs TRBV28 and TRBJ1-5, with 7 bases lining up with TRBD1. The V gene's germline CDR1 is MDHEN and CDR2 SYDVKM. V dropped 5 bases and J dropped 10; count of bases not matched to a gene: 11. The length of the CDR3 is 14 residues. The CDR3 reads CASSQAQGGEPQHF. The CDR3 DNA reads as TGTGCCAGCAGTCAGGCCCAAGGGGGCGAACCCCAGCATTTT. Based on the CDR3 plus reference TRBV28 and TRBJ1-5, the full variable domain is DVKVTQSSRYLVKRTGEKVFLECVQDMDHENMFWYRQDPGLGLRLIYFSYDVKMKEKGDIPEGYSVSREKKERFSLILESASTNQTSMYLCASSQAQGGEPQHFGDGTRLSIL.

The chain links TRBV18 to TRBJ2-2; 10 bases line up with TRBD2. The CDR3 loop spans 15 amino acids. The germline V gene encodes CDR1 KGHSH and CDR2 LQKENI. V shed 5 bases, J shed 6 bases, and the junction held 6 bases outside the gene matches. The chain's CDR3 is CASSTTSGTSGELFF. DNA of the CDR3: TGTGCCAGCTCAACTACTAGCGGGACTTCCGGGGAGCTGTTTTTT.

With respect to this clonotype: Being one base from a much bigger clone, this may be a read error. The rearrangement joins TRBV10-3 to TRBJ1-2; possibly TRBD1 for D (6 bases). V dropped 2 bases and J dropped 4 bases, with 11 bases sitting between them. The CDR3 loop spans 14 amino acids. The germline gives CDR1 ENHRY, CDR2 SYGVKD. CDR3 nucleotide sequence: TGTGCCATCAGTGAGGGGACAAGGGCCTATGGCTACACCTTC. Translated: CAISEGTRAYGYTF.

The chain employs TRBV19 and TRBJ2-1; D tentatively fits TRBD1 or TRBD2 (5 bases each). Germline CDR1 and CDR2: LNHDA and SQIVND (reference sequence). The CDR3 has 14 residues. Trimming pared 7 bases from V and 0 bases from J, leaving 10 bases between. The CDR3 DNA reads TGTGCCAGTAAGGAGAGGGGCTCCTACAATGAGCAGTTCTTC. Translation gives CASKERGSYNEQFF.

This clonotype was picked up many times. This rearrangement joins TRBV15 to TRBJ1-5; TRBD1 might be the D (6 bases). The CDR3 spans 16 residues. V was shortened by 1 base and J by 1 base, with 11 bases between the two germline ends. Germline assignment: CDR1 LNHNV and CDR2 YYDKDF (reference sequence). The CDR3 bases are TGTGCCACCAGCAGAGGAGGACAGCGAAGCAATCAGCCCCAGCATTTT. Residues: CATSRGGQRSNQPQHF.

This clonotype appeared a few times. Given a much more abundant clone one base away, this may be a read error. In this CDR3 the conserved last residue, phenylalanine or tryptophan, is missing, so a read error is likely. The rearrangement joins TRBV20-1 to TRBJ1-1, with D possibly being TRBD1 (5 bases). Trimming took 0 bases from V and 3 from J, leaving 11 bases between them. The germline V gene encodes CDR1 DFQATT and CDR2 SNEGSKA (reference sequence). The CDR3 has 14 amino acids. DNA of the CDR3: TGCAGTGCTAGAGATCGGGGCGGACACACTGAAGCTTTCCTT. It yields the protein CSARDRGGHTEAFL.

The sample holds a few counts of this clonotype. The genes are TRBV19 and TRBJ2-2, with D uncertain. Per the germline V gene, CDR1 is LNHDA and CDR2 is SQIVND (reference sequence). The V and J ends lost 5 bases and 1 base respectively, with 8 bases between them. The CDR3 is 14 amino acids. The CDR3 region is CASSPAQNTGELFF. CDR3 nucleotides: TGTGCCAGTAGTCCCGCTCAGAACACCGGGGAGCTGTTTTTT.

This clonotype was seen ten or more times. This chain uses TRBV18 with TRBJ1-5; D is undetermined. Per the germline V gene, CDR1 is KGHSH and CDR2 is LQKENI. Trimming shortened V by 4 bases and J by 8 bases, and 12 bases separated the two germline ends. The CDR3 covers 13 residues. The CDR3 bases are TGTGCCAGCTCACGATCATTGACTGAGCCCCAGCATTTT. It encodes CASSRSLTEPQHF.